This T cell receptor (beta chain) was sequenced in a study of T cells in localized non-small cell lung cancer. Whole-study results and caveats: Longer overall survival was linked to higher blood T cell density. Uninvolved adjacent lung had higher T cell clonality than tumor and all other tissues. When the top 100 tumor clones were examined, a median approximately 59 of them also appeared in the adjacent lung, which was paired and uninvolved.

Sequencing was performed with immunoSEQ multiplex PCR; in TCRdb, only in-frame clones are kept and a portion is missing. The table shows roughly 84,000 clones, with 85% to 90% occurring only once. Comments on this clone: Its specificity is not known.

The CDR3 is 15 residues long. V was shortened by 1 base and J by 7 bases, with 16 bases between the two germline ends. Germline V gene sequence: CDR1 SEHNR, CDR2 FQNEAQ (reference sequence). This chain links TRBV7-9 with TRBJ1-2, with D tentatively TRBD1 (6 bases). The starting material was peripheral blood, obtained before any cancer treatment. This clonotype was sampled from a woman aged 35-70 years with stage I squamous cell lung carcinoma. CDR3 region: CASSLDGTLGSGYTF. The DNA for the CDR3 is TGTGCCAGCAGCTTAGACGGGACACTGGGCAGTGGCTACACCTTC.